This TCR beta chain was found in a study of post-analysis software for immune sequencing data. cDNA libraries of TCR beta carried unique molecular identifiers. TCRdb recomputed calls from the PCR reads with MiXCR, one row per CDR3 protein. The table records more than 350,000 distinct CDR3 sequences, less than 40% of them present only once. CDR1 MGHRA and CDR2 YSYEKL come from the germline V gene. Trimming at V came to 4 bases and at J to 9 bases, leaving 16 bases not matched to a gene. The CDR3 has 17 residues. About this clonotype itself: Its target is not known.

Study observations and caveats: Patients had higher frequencies than controls of five TRBV segments, including TRBV5-6, TRBV5-1 and TRBV20-1.

This clonotype was obtained from a girl aged 2 to 10 with multiple sclerosis. This chain uses TRBV4-1 with TRBJ2-1, with TRBD1 matching over 9 bases. Sequencing was carried out using blood. The CDR3 reads CASSPNPGQGQTGEQFF. CDR3 nucleotides: TGCGCCAGCAGCCCCAACCCGGGACAGGGACAGACGGGTGAGCAGTTCTTC.